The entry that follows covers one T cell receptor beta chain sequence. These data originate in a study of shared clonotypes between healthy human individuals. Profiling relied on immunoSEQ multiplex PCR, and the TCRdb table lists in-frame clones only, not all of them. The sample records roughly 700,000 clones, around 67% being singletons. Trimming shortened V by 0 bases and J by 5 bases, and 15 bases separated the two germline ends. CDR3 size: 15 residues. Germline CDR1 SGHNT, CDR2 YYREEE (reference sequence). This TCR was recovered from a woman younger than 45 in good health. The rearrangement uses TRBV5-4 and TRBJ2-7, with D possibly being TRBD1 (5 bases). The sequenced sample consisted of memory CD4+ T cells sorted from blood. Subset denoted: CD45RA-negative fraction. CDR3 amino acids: CASSLAPGKGHEQYF. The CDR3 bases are TGTGCCAGCAGCTTGGCCCCAGGGAAGGGCCACGAGCAGTACTTC.